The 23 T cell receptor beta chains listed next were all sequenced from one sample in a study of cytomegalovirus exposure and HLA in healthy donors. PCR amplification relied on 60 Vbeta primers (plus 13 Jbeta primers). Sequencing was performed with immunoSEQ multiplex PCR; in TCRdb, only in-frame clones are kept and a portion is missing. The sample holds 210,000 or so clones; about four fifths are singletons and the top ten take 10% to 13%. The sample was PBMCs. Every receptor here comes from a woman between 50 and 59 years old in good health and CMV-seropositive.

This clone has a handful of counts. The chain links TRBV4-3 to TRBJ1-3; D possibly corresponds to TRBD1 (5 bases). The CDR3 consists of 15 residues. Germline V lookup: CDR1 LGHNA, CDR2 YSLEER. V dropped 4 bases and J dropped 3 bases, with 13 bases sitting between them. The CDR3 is CASSPQQGDGNTIYF. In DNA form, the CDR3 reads TGCGCCAGCAGCCCTCAGCAGGGTGATGGAAACACCATATATTTT.

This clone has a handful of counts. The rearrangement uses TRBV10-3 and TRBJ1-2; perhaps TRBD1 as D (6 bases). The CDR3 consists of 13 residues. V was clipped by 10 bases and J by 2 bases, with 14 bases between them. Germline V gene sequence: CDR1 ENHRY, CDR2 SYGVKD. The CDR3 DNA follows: TGTGCCACGGCAGGGGCGGAGAACTATGGCTACACCTTC. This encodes CATAGAENYGYTF.

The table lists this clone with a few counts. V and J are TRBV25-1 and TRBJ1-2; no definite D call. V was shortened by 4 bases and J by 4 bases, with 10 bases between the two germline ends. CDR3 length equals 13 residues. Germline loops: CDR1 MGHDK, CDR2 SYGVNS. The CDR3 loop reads CASSAGLGYGYTF. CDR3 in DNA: TGTGCCAGCAGTGCCGGTCTAGGCTATGGCTACACCTTC.

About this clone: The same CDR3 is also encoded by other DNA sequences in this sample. The CDR3 here is CASSSGGAGETQYF. CDR3 nucleotide sequence: TGTGCCAGTAGTAGCGGGGGGGCAGGAGAGACCCAGTACTTC. The rearrangement links TRBV19 to TRBJ2-5, with TRBD2 matching over 9 bases. Germline lookup yields CDR1 LNHDA and CDR2 SQIVND (reference sequence). J lost 4 bases, V lost 4 bases, and 4 bases had no gene match. The CDR3 is 14 amino acids. The complete variable domain, with remaining parts taken from reference TRBV19 and TRBJ2-5, reads DGGITQSPKYLFRKEGQNVTLSCEQNLNHDAMYWYRQDPGQGLRLIYYSQIVNDFQKGDIAEGYSVSREKKESFPLTVTSAQKNPTAFYLCASSSGGAGETQYFGPGTRLLVL.

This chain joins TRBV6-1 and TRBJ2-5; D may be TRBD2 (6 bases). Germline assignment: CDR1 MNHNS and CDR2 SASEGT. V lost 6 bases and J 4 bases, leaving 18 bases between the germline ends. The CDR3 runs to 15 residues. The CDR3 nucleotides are TGTGCCAGCAGACGGGACTCTTGGCGGGGAGAGACCCAGTACTTC. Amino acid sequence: CASRRDSWRGETQYF.

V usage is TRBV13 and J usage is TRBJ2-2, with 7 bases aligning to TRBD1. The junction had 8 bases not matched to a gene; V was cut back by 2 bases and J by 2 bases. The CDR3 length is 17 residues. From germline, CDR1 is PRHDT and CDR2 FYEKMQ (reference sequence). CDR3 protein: CASSLRAGGINTGELFF. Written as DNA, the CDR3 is TGTGCCAGCAGCTTAAGGGCAGGGGGAATAAACACCGGGGAGCTGTTTTTT.

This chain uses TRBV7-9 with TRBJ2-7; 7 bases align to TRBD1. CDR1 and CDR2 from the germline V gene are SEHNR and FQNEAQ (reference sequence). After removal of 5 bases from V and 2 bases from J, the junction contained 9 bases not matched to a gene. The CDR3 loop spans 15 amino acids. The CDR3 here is CASSPFEGAAYEQYF. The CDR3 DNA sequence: TGTGCCAGCAGCCCCTTCGAGGGGGCCGCCTACGAGCAGTACTTC.

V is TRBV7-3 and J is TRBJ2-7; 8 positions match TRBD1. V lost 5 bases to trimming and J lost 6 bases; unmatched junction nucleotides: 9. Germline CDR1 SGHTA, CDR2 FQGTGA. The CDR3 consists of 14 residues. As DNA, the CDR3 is TGTGCCAGCAGCACCGACAGGGGTTACGGCGAGCAGTACTTC. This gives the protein CASSTDRGYGEQYF.

The CDR3 region has the DNA TGTGCCAGTAGTATAGGGACAGAAGAGACCCAGTACTTC. Translation gives CASSIGTEETQYF. The chain uses TRBV19 and TRBJ2-5; tentative D call: TRBD1 (6 bases). This CDR3 region has 13 residues. Trimming stripped 1 base from V and 3 bases from J, with 6 bases between. Germline V lookup: CDR1 LNHDA, CDR2 SQIVND (reference sequence).

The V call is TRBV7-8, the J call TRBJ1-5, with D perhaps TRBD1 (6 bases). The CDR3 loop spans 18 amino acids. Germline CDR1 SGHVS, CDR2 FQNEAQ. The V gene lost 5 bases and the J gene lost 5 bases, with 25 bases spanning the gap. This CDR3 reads CASSETGTRRKGDQPQHF. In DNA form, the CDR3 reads TGTGCCAGCAGCGAGACAGGCACTCGGAGAAAGGGGGATCAGCCCCAGCATTTT.

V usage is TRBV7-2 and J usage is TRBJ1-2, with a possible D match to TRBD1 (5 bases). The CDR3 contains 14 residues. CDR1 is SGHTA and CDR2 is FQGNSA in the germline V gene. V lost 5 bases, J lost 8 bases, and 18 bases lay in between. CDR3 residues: CASSPDRALGGYTF. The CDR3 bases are TGTGCCAGCAGCCCAGACAGAGCGTTGGGCGGCTACACCTTC.

The CDR3 loop is CAWNRGGAGELFF. As DNA, the CDR3 is TGTGCCTGGAACCGCGGGGGCGCCGGGGAGCTGTTTTTT. The chain employs TRBV30 and TRBJ2-2; D possibly corresponds to TRBD2 (7 bases). Germline CDR1 is GTSNPN and CDR2 is SVGIG (reference sequence). V was cut by 4 bases and J by 6 bases, with 12 bases left in between. The CDR3 runs 13 residues. Complete variable domain (other parts from reference TRBV30 and TRBJ2-2): SQTIHQWPATLVQPVGSPLSLECTVEGTSNPNLYWYRQAAGRGLQLLFYSVGIGQISSEVPQNLSASRPQDRQFILSSKKLLLSDSGFYLCAWNRGGAGELFFGEGSRLTVL.

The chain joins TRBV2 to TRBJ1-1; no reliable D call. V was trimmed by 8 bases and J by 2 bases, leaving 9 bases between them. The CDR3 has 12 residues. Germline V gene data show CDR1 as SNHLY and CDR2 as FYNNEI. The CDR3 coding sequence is TGTGCCAGCCACCCAGATAACACTGAAGCTTTCTTT. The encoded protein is CASHPDNTEAFF.

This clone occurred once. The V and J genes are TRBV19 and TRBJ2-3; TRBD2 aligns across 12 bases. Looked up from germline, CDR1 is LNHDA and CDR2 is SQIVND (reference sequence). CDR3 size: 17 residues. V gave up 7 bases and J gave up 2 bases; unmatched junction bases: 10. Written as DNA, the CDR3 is TGTGCCAGTACCCTGCAGACTAGCGGGGGACCCACAGATACGCAGTATTTT. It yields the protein CASTLQTSGGPTDTQYF.

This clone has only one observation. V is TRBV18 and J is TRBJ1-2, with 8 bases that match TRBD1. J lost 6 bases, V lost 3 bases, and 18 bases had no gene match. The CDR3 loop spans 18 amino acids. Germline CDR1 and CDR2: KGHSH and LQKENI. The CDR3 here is CASSPPSTGGRVRNGYTF. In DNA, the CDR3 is TGTGCCAGCTCACCCCCCAGTACAGGGGGAAGGGTGAGGAATGGCTACACCTTC.

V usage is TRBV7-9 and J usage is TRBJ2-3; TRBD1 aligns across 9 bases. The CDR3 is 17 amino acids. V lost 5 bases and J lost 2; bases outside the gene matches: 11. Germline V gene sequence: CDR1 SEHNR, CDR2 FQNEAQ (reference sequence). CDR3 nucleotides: TGTGCCAGCAGCCTAGGACAGGGGTTTGTCAACACAGATACGCAGTATTTT. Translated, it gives CASSLGQGFVNTDTQYF.

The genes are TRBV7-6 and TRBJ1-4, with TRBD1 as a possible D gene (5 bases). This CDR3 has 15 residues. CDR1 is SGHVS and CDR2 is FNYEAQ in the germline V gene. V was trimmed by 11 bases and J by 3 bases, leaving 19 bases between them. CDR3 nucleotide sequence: TGTGCCGTCAAAGGGGTTAAGGGCCCTAATGAAAAACTGTTTTTT. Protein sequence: CAVKGVKGPNEKLFF.

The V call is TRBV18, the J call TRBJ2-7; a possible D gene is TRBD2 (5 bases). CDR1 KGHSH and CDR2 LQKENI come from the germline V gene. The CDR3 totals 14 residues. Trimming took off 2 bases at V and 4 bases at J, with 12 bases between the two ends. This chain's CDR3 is CASSPGFPGYEQYF. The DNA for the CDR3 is TGTGCCAGCTCACCAGGGTTCCCGGGGTACGAGCAGTACTTC.

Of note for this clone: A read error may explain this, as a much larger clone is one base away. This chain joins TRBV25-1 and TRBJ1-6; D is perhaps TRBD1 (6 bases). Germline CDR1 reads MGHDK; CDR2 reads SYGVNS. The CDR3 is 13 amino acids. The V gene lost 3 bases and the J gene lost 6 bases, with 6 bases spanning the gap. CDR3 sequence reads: CASSDRGNSPLHF. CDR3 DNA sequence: TGTGCCAGCAGTGACAGGGGTAATTCACCCCTCCACTTT.

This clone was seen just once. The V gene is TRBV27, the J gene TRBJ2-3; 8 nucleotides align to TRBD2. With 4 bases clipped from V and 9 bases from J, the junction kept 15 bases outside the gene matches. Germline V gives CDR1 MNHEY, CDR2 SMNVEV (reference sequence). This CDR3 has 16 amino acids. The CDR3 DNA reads TGTGCCAGCAGTTCGGCGACTCACGGGGGGGGGAGGACGCAGTATTTT. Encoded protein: CASSSATHGGGRTQYF.

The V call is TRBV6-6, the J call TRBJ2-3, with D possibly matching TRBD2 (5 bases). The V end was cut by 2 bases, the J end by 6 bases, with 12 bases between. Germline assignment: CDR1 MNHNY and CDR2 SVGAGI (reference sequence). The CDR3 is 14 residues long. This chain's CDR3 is CASSYGSGADTQYF. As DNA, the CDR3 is TGTGCCAGCAGTTACGGAAGCGGCGCGGATACGCAGTATTTT.

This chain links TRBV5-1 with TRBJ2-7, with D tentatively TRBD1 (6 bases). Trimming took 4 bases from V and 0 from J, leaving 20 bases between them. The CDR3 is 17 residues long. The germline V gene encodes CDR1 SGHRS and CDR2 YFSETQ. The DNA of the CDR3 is TGCGCCAGCAGCCCGGGCTTAGGACAGCCGAGCTCCTACGAGCAGTACTTC. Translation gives CASSPGLGQPSSYEQYF.

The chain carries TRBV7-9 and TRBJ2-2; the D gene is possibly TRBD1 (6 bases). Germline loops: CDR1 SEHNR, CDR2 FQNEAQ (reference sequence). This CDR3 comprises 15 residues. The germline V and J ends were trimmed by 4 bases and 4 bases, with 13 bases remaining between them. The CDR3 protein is CASSSQQGPTGELFF. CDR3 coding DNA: TGTGCCAGCAGCTCTCAACAGGGACCCACCGGGGAGCTGTTTTTT. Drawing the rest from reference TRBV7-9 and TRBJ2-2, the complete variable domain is DTGVSQNPRHKITKRGQNVTFRCDPISEHNRLYWYRQTLGQGPEFLTYFQNEAQLEKSRLLSDRFSAERPKGSFSTLEIQRTEQGDSAMYLCASSSQQGPTGELFFGEGSRLTVL.